Detailed here is one T cell receptor beta chain. V shed 3 bases and J shed 0 bases, with 9 bases lying between them. CDR1 and CDR2 (germline): LNHDA, SQIVND (reference sequence). The CDR3 has 14 amino acids. What was amplified from RNA transcripts were TCR beta CDR3 regions. The HTBI primer set served for first-round RT-PCR of the TCR CDR3. MiXCR, applied by TCRdb to the multiplex PCR reads, yields one record per CDR3 protein. The sample lists around 530,000 distinct CDR3 sequences, more than 15% seen once, with 17% in the top ten. This entry comes from a study of T cells in Graves' hyperthyroidism and ophthalmopathy. The overall study: Peripheral blood draws took place at initial diagnosis, ahead of any treatment.

Those patients with uncontrolled infection, other autoimmune disease, pregnancy or lactation were excluded. Thyroid ultrasound, orbital computed tomography, clinical symptoms, and serum thyroxine and TRAb underpinned diagnoses. The authors took PBMCs from 10 ml fresh peripheral blood. Sample: blood. The sequence was obtained from a young woman with Graves' ophthalmopathy. The chain couples TRBV19 to TRBJ2-7, with a tentative D call TRBD1 (6 bases). CDR3: CASSMAGASYEQYF. The CDR3 nucleotides are TGTGCCAGTAGTATGGCAGGGGCCTCCTACGAGCAGTACTTC. The variable domain in full, with the rest retrieved from reference TRBV19 and TRBJ2-7, is DGGITQSPKYLFRKEGQNVTLSCEQNLNHDAMYWYRQDPGQGLRLIYYSQIVNDFQKGDIAEGYSVSREKKESFPLTVTSAQKNPTAFYLCASSMAGASYEQYFGPGTRLTVT.